This T cell receptor (beta chain) was found in a study of blood T cell repertoires in COVID-19. Study background: Italy, Spain and the United States were the sources of the convalescent and acute COVID-19 samples. T cells, B-cell-depleted T cells, or PBMCs supplied cDNA or gDNA.

In the source study's methods: Reference gene primer amplification yielded estimated nucleated cell counts. Assay: immunoSEQ multiplex PCR; the TCRdb copy retains only in-frame clones and omits some. D and trimming come from the DNA, and the V and J calls and clone size come from that table. This table holds 350,000 to 550,000 clones, about 89% found once. The CDR3 length is 21 residues. Germline V gene sequence: CDR1 LNHDA, CDR2 SQIVND (reference sequence). J was trimmed by 2 bases and V by 6 bases; bases with no gene match: 21. The chain has TRBV19 and TRBJ1-5; TRBD1 agrees at 11 bases. Sequencing was carried out using peripheral blood. The sequence was obtained from a woman aged 30 to 39 with acute or convalescent COVID-19. This CDR3 is CASRPGQGAFPSLLGNQPQHF. CDR3 coding DNA: TGTGCCAGTAGACCCGGACAGGGGGCTTTCCCCTCGCTCTTGGGCAATCAGCCCCAGCATTTT.